This TCR beta chain derives from a study of CD8 T cells in ankylosing spondylitis. General observations from the study: Ankylosing spondylitis blood appeared to be characterized by a TCR beta motif of eight or nine highly homologous variants.

This clonotype was observed at least ten times. Antigen: not known. TCRdb re-derived calls from the 5' RACE reads in MiXCR, one entry per CDR3 protein. Here the sample spans under 300,000 distinct CDR3 sequences, over 8.5% being singletons. Germline V gene data show CDR1 as MNHNY and CDR2 as SVGAGI (reference sequence). Germline trimming cut 4 bases from V and 0 bases from J; bases unmatched to any gene: 8. This CDR3 region has 17 residues. J is TRBJ2-3 and V is TRBV6-6, with 9 bases lining up with TRBD2. This clonotype was sampled from a male donor with ankylosing spondylitis or in good health (not recorded which). The specimen sequenced was blood, either unsorted or a sorted T cell fraction (not recorded which). The CDR3 DNA reads as TGTGCCAGCAGTTCTACACGACTAGCGGCTAGCACAGATACGCAGTATTTT. The encoded protein is CASSSTRLAASTDTQYF.